This is a list of T cell receptor beta chains from one sample in a study of blood T cell repertoires in COVID-19. Profiled with immunoSEQ multiplex PCR; TCRdb holds only in-frame clones, not every one. The sample yields around 68,000 clones, approximately 79% seen once. Sequenced: peripheral blood. The receptors stem from a woman between 45 and 65 years old with acute or convalescent COVID-19. Both conserved end residues are part of each CDR3. Fields, in order: CDR3 DNA, CDR3 protein, J gene, D gene, V gene, clone size. The D gene is left open where the match is weak. Size values are once, few and many counts, or a class for expanded clones, and some rows have none.

CDR3 DNA: TGTGCCAGCAGTGAAGACGGGACAGGGATTGGTGGCTACACCTTC
CDR3 protein: CASSEDGTGIGGYTF
J gene: TRBJ1-2
D gene: TRBD1
V gene: TRBV6-1
clone size: -

CDR3 DNA: TGTGCCAGCAGCGGAGCCTACGAGCAGTACTTC
CDR3 protein: CASSGAYEQYF
J gene: TRBJ2-7
D gene: -
V gene: TRBV7-9
clone size: few

CDR3 DNA: TGTGCCAGCAGCCAATTAGCCGCTAGCGTTGAAGAGACCCAGTACTTC
CDR3 protein: CASSQLAASVEETQYF
J gene: TRBJ2-5
D gene: -
V gene: TRBV14
clone size: -

CDR3 DNA: TGTGCCGCTGACGCGGGGGGCGGCGGGGAGCTGTTTTTT
CDR3 protein: CAADAGGGGELFF
J gene: TRBJ2-2
D gene: TRBD2
V gene: TRBV30
clone size: -

CDR3 DNA: TGTGCCAGCAGTCAAGCCCGGGGCTCCTACAATGAGCAGTTCTTC
CDR3 protein: CASSQARGSYNEQFF
J gene: TRBJ2-1
D gene: -
V gene: TRBV2
clone size: -

CDR3 DNA: TGTGCCAGTAGTAGAGGGGGCACTGAAGCTTTCTTT
CDR3 protein: CASSRGGTEAFF
J gene: TRBJ1-1
D gene: -
V gene: TRBV19
clone size: few

CDR3 DNA: TGCGCCAGCAGCCAAGCCCCCGGGCGGGGGGACACAGATACGCAGTATTTT
CDR3 protein: CASSQAPGRGDTDTQYF
J gene: TRBJ2-3
D gene: TRBD2
V gene: TRBV4-1
clone size: -

CDR3 DNA: TGCAGTGCTAGGACATTCTACGAGCAGTACTTC
CDR3 protein: CSARTFYEQYF
J gene: TRBJ2-7
D gene: -
V gene: TRBV20-1
clone size: -

CDR3 DNA: TGTGCCAGCAGCTCGCATAAAATTGGACAGGGGAATCAGCCCCAGCATTTT
CDR3 protein: CASSSHKIGQGNQPQHF
J gene: TRBJ1-5
D gene: TRBD1
V gene: TRBV7-8
clone size: -

CDR3 DNA: TGTGCCAGCTCACCTGCCGGGACAGGGACTTCTTTCTATGGCTACACCTTC
CDR3 protein: CASSPAGTGTSFYGYTF
J gene: TRBJ1-2
D gene: TRBD1
V gene: TRBV18
clone size: -

CDR3 DNA: TGTGCCAGCGAGGACAGGACGAACACTGAAGCTTTCTTT
CDR3 protein: CASEDRTNTEAFF
J gene: TRBJ1-1
D gene: TRBD1
V gene: TRBV6-5
clone size: -

CDR3 DNA: TGTGCCAGCAGCTCAGGACTAGCGGGAGTAGCAGATACGCAGTATTTT
CDR3 protein: CASSSGLAGVADTQYF
J gene: TRBJ2-3
D gene: TRBD2
V gene: TRBV7-9
clone size: -

CDR3 DNA: TGTGCCAGCAGCCCCTCGGACACCGGGGAGCTGTTTTTT
CDR3 protein: CASSPSDTGELFF
J gene: TRBJ2-2
D gene: -
V gene: TRBV6-2/TRBV6-3
clone size: few

CDR3 DNA: TGTGCCAGTGCAGCAACAGGTGTATATAATTCACCCCTCCACTTT
CDR3 protein: CASAATGVYNSPLHF
J gene: TRBJ1-6
D gene: -
V gene: TRBV19
clone size: once

CDR3 DNA: TGTGCCAGCAGCCAAAACCAGGACTCGAAGCAGTTCTTC
CDR3 protein: CASSQNQDSKQFF
J gene: TRBJ2-1
D gene: -
V gene: TRBV14
clone size: -

CDR3 DNA: TGTGCCAGCACTAGGGGACAGGAGAACACTGAAGCTTTCTTT
CDR3 protein: CASTRGQENTEAFF
J gene: TRBJ1-1
D gene: TRBD1
V gene: TRBV2
clone size: -

CDR3 DNA: TGTGCCAGCTCAATTTCAACAGGGGGTGATCAGCCCCAGCATTTT
CDR3 protein: CASSISTGGDQPQHF
J gene: TRBJ1-5
D gene: TRBD1
V gene: TRBV18
clone size: -

CDR3 DNA: TGCAGCGCCATGGCCCCGGGGTGGGGGGCCAACGTCCTGACTTTC
CDR3 protein: CSAMAPGWGANVLTF
J gene: TRBJ2-6
D gene: -
V gene: TRBV29-1
clone size: once

CDR3 DNA: TGCGCCAGCAGCCATGGGACTAGAGGTTTCAATGAGCAGTTCTTC
CDR3 protein: CASSHGTRGFNEQFF
J gene: TRBJ2-1
D gene: TRBD2
V gene: TRBV4-3
clone size: -

CDR3 DNA: TGTGCCAGCAGCCCCGGCTCTAGCGGCCCCTACGAGCAGTACTTC
CDR3 protein: CASSPGSSGPYEQYF
J gene: TRBJ2-7
D gene: TRBD2
V gene: TRBV11-2
clone size: -

CDR3 DNA: TGTGCCAGCAGCCGGGACAGCGGCGGCACCTTC
CDR3 protein: CASSRDSGGTF
J gene: TRBJ1-2
D gene: TRBD1
V gene: TRBV7-9
clone size: few

CDR3 DNA: TGTGCCAGCAGCTTTAGCGGGGTCGCACCCGGGGAGCTGTTTTTT
CDR3 protein: CASSFSGVAPGELFF
J gene: TRBJ2-2
D gene: TRBD2
V gene: TRBV7-3
clone size: -

CDR3 DNA: TGTGCCAGTCAAAATAGCAGACAGGCCTCCGACAGAGGTACGCAGTATTTT
CDR3 protein: CASQNSRQASDRGTQYF
J gene: TRBJ2-3
D gene: -
V gene: TRBV19
clone size: -

CDR3 DNA: TGTGCCACCAGTGATCGGGACAGGGGGCTTAACACCGGGGAGCTGTTTTTT
CDR3 protein: CATSDRDRGLNTGELFF
J gene: TRBJ2-2
D gene: TRBD1
V gene: TRBV24-1
clone size: -

CDR3 DNA: TGTGCCAGCAGCACGCGACAGGGAGTGGGGAACACTGAAGCTTTCTTT
CDR3 protein: CASSTRQGVGNTEAFF
J gene: TRBJ1-1
D gene: TRBD1
V gene: TRBV9
clone size: -

CDR3 DNA: TGTGCCAGCAGCTTAAGTTTTCCGGGGACTCGGGAGCAGTACTTC
CDR3 protein: CASSLSFPGTREQYF
J gene: TRBJ2-7
D gene: -
V gene: TRBV7-8
clone size: few

CDR3 DNA: TGCGCCAGCAGCTTGGGGTCAGGGGCTCTCACAGATACGCAGTATTTT
CDR3 protein: CASSLGSGALTDTQYF
J gene: TRBJ2-3
D gene: -
V gene: TRBV5-1
clone size: -

CDR3 DNA: TGTGCCAGCAGTTACGTACAGGGGGACCTTGGAAACACCATATATTTT
CDR3 protein: CASSYVQGDLGNTIYF
J gene: TRBJ1-3
D gene: TRBD1
V gene: TRBV6-5
clone size: once

CDR3 DNA: TGTGCCAGCAGCGTACCGGCCGGGACTAGAGGAAACACAGATACGCAGTATTTT
CDR3 protein: CASSVPAGTRGNTDTQYF
J gene: TRBJ2-3
D gene: TRBD2
V gene: TRBV5-4
clone size: -

CDR3 DNA: TGTGCCAGCAGCCAAGTCCCGGGGGACTACAATGAGCAGTTCTTC
CDR3 protein: CASSQVPGDYNEQFF
J gene: TRBJ2-1
D gene: -
V gene: TRBV4-2
clone size: once

CDR3 DNA: TGTGCCAGCAGCTCGATGGACAGGGGAGACCCCTATGGCTACACCTTC
CDR3 protein: CASSSMDRGDPYGYTF
J gene: TRBJ1-2
D gene: TRBD1
V gene: TRBV7-3
clone size: few

CDR3 DNA: TGTGCCAGCACGAGGGACAGGGACTCCTACGAGCAGTACTTC
CDR3 protein: CASTRDRDSYEQYF
J gene: TRBJ2-7
D gene: TRBD1
V gene: TRBV28
clone size: -

CDR3 DNA: TGTGCCAGCAGAACAGGGGTTGTGACTGAAGCTTTCTTT
CDR3 protein: CASRTGVVTEAFF
J gene: TRBJ1-1
D gene: TRBD1
V gene: TRBV6-5
clone size: once

CDR3 DNA: TGTGCCAGCAGTACCGGGACAGGGGGACTTAATGAAAAACTGTTTTTT
CDR3 protein: CASSTGTGGLNEKLFF
J gene: TRBJ1-4
D gene: TRBD1
V gene: TRBV7-9
clone size: -

CDR3 DNA: TGCGCCAGCGGTTCACAAGACACCGGGGAGCTGTTTTTT
CDR3 protein: CASGSQDTGELFF
J gene: TRBJ2-2
D gene: -
V gene: TRBV5-1
clone size: -

CDR3 DNA: TGTGCCAGCAGCTCCTTAGCGGCACACTACGAGCAGTACTTC
CDR3 protein: CASSSLAAHYEQYF
J gene: TRBJ2-7
D gene: -
V gene: TRBV7-6
clone size: -

CDR3 DNA: TGCGCCAGCAGTCATCGGGATCCCCGGGACTATGGCTACACCTTC
CDR3 protein: CASSHRDPRDYGYTF
J gene: TRBJ1-2
D gene: -
V gene: TRBV23-1
clone size: -

CDR3 DNA: TGTGCCTGGAGTGTAGAGGACAGGTCCTACGAGCAGTACTTC
CDR3 protein: CAWSVEDRSYEQYF
J gene: TRBJ2-7
D gene: TRBD1
V gene: TRBV30
clone size: -

CDR3 DNA: TGTGCCAGCAGCCAAGAGGTACAGTCATCTGAAAAACTGTTTTTT
CDR3 protein: CASSQEVQSSEKLFF
J gene: TRBJ1-4
D gene: -
V gene: TRBV4-2
clone size: -

CDR3 DNA: TGTGCCAGCAGCGTGCAGGGGGGTAACACCGGGGAGCTGTTTTTT
CDR3 protein: CASSVQGGNTGELFF
J gene: TRBJ2-2
D gene: -
V gene: TRBV27
clone size: -

CDR3 DNA: TGTGCCAGCGCACGGGGGGTCTCCTACGAGCAGTACTTC
CDR3 protein: CASARGVSYEQYF
J gene: TRBJ2-7
D gene: TRBD2
V gene: TRBV6-5
clone size: -

CDR3 DNA: TGTGCCAGCAGCCAAGAAGCACTAGCGGGAGGAAATGAGCAGTTCTTC
CDR3 protein: CASSQEALAGGNEQFF
J gene: TRBJ2-1
D gene: TRBD2
V gene: TRBV3-1/TRBV3-2
clone size: few

CDR3 DNA: TGTGCCAGCAGCGCTCGGACTAGCGGGATGGGGTACAATGAGCAGTTCTTC
CDR3 protein: CASSARTSGMGYNEQFF
J gene: TRBJ2-1
D gene: TRBD2
V gene: TRBV9
clone size: many

CDR3 DNA: TGCGCCAGCAGCCTGAACAGTCCCCCGGGGAGCGAGACCCAGTACTTC
CDR3 protein: CASSLNSPPGSETQYF
J gene: TRBJ2-5
D gene: -
V gene: TRBV5-1
clone size: once